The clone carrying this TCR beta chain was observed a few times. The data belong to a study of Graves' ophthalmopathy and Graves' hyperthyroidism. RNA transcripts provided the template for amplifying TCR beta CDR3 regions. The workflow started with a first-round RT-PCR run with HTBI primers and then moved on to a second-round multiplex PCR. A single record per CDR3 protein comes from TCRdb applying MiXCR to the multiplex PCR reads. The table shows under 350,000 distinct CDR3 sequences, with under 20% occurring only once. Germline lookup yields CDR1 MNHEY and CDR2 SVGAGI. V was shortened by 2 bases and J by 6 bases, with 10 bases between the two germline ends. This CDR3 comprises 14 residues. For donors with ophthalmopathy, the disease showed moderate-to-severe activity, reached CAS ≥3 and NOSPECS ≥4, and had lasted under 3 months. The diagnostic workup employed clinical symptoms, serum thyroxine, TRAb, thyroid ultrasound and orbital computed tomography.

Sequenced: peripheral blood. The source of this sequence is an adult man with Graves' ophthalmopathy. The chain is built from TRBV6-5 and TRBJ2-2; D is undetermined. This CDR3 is CASSYGTDPGELFF. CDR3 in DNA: TGTGCCAGCAGTTACGGAACTGATCCCGGGGAGCTGTTTTTT.